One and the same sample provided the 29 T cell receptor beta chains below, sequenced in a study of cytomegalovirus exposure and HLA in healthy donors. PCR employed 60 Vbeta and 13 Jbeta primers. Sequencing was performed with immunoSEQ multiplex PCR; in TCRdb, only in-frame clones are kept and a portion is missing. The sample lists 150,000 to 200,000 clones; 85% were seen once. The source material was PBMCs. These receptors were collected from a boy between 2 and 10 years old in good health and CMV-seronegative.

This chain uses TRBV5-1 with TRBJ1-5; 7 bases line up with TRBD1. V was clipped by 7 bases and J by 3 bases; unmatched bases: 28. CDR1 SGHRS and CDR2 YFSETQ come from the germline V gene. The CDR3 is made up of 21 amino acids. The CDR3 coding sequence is TGCGCCAGCTTGTCCCTTACTCCTAGGGGGCGCTTGGTCAGCAACAATCAGCCCCAGCATTTT. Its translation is CASLSLTPRGRLVSNNQPQHF.

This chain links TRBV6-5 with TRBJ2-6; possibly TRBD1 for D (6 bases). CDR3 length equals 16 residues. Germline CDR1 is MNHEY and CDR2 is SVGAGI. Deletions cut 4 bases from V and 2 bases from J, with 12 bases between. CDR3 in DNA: TGTGCCAGCAGTTCAACAGGGCCCCCTGGGGCCAACGTCCTGACTTTC. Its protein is CASSSTGPPGANVLTF.

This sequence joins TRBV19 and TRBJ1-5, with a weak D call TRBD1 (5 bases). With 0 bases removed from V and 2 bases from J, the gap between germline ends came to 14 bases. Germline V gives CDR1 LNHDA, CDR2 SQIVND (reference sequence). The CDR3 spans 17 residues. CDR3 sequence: CASSIEVWGGGNQPQHF. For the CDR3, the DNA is TGTGCCAGTAGTATAGAGGTTTGGGGAGGGGGCAATCAGCCCCAGCATTTT.

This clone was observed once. CDR3 residues: CASSEAQGAAGELFF. The CDR3 DNA is TGTGCCAGCAGTGAAGCCCAGGGGGCAGCCGGGGAGCTGTTTTTT. The rearrangement uses TRBV6-1 and TRBJ2-2; 8 bases line up with TRBD1. The CDR3 loop spans 15 amino acids. Germline CDR1 and CDR2: MNHNS and SASEGT. V lost 0 bases and J lost 6; bases outside the gene matches: 3.

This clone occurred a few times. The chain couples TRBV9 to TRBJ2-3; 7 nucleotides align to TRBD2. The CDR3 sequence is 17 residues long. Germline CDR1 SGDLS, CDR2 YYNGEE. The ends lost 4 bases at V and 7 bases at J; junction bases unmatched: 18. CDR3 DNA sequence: TGTGCCAGCAGCCCCCTAAGGGGAGGGGACCTCACCAATACGCAGTATTTT. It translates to CASSPLRGGDLTNTQYF.

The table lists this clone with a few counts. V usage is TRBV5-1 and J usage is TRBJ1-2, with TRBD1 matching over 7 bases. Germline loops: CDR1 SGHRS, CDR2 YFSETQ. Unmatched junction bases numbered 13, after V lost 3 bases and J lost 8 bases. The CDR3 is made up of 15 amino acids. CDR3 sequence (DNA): TGCGCCAGCAGCTCAACCAGGTTACAGGGGCTGGGCTACACCTTC. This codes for CASSSTRLQGLGYTF. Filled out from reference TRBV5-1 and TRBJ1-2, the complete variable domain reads KAGVTQTPRYLIKTRGQQVTLSCSPISGHRSVSWYQQTPGQGLQFLFEYFSETQRNKGNFPGRFSGRQFSNSRSEMNVSTLELGDSALYLCASSSTRLQGLGYTFGSGTRLTVV.

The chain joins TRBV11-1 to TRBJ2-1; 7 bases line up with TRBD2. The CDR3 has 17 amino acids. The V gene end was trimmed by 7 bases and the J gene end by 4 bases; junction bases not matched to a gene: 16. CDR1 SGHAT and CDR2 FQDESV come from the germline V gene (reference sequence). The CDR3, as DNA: TGTGCCAGCACCCTCTCGCTAGCGGCAAGTGATTACAATGAGCAGTTCTTC. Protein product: CASTLSLAASDYNEQFF.

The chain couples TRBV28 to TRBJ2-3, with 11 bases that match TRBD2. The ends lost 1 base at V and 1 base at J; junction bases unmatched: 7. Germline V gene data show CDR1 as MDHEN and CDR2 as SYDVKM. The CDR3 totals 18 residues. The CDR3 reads CASSLSRWTSGRTDTQYF. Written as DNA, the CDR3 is TGTGCCAGCAGTTTATCACGTTGGACTAGCGGGCGCACAGATACGCAGTATTTT.

In DNA, the CDR3 is TGCAGCGTTGAGCGTCAGGGGAACTATGGCTACACCTTC. This translates into CSVERQGNYGYTF. This chain joins TRBV29-1 and TRBJ1-2; a possible D gene is TRBD1 (6 bases). Trimming stripped 3 bases from V and 2 bases from J, with 10 bases between. There are 13 residues in the CDR3. Germline V CDR1 and CDR2: SQVTM, ANQGSEA.

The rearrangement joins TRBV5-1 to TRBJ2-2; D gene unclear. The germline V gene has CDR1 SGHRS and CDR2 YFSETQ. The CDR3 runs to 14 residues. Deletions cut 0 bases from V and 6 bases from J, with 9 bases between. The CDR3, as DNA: TGCGCCAGCAGCTTGGGACGCCAGGCCGGGGAGCTGTTTTTT. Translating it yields CASSLGRQAGELFF. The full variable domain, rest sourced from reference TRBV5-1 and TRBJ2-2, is KAGVTQTPRYLIKTRGQQVTLSCSPISGHRSVSWYQQTPGQGLQFLFEYFSETQRNKGNFPGRFSGRQFSNSRSEMNVSTLELGDSALYLCASSLGRQAGELFFGEGSRLTVL.

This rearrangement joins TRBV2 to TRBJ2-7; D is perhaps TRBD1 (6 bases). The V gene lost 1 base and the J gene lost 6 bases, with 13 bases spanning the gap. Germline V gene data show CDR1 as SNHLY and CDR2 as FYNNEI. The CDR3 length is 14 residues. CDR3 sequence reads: CASSEDGTYGEQYF. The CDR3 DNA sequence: TGTGCCAGCAGTGAAGATGGGACATATGGCGAGCAGTACTTC.

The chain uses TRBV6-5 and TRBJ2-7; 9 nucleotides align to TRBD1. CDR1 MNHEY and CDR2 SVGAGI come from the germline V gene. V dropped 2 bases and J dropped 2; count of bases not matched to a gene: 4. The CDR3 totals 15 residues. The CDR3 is CASSYGDRDTYEQYF. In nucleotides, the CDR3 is TGTGCCAGCAGTTACGGGGACAGGGATACCTACGAGCAGTACTTC.

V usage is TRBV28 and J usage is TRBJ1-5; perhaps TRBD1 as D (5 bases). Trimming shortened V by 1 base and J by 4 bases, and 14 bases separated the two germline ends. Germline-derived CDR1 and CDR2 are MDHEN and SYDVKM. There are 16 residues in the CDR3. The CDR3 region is CASSLLQAGPNQPQHF. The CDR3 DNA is TGTGCCAGCAGTTTATTACAGGCGGGGCCGAATCAGCCCCAGCATTTT.

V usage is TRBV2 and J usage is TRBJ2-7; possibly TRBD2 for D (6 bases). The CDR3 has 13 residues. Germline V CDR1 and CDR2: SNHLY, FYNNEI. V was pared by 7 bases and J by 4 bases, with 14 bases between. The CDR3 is CASIAGGGYEQYV. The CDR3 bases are TGTGCCAGCATCGCCGGTGGGGGGTACGAGCAGTACGTC.

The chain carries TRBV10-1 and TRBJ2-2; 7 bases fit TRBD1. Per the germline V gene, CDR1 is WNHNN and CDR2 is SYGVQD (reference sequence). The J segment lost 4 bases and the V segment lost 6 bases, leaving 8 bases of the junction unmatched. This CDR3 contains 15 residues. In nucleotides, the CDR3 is TGCGCCAGCAGGGGCTCGGGACAGCTCACCGGGGAGCTGTTTTTT. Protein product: CASRGSGQLTGELFF.

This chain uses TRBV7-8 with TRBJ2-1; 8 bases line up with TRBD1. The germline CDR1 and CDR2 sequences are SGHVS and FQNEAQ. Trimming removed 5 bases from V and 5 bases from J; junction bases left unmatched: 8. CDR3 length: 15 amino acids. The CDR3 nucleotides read TGTGCCAGCAGCCCAGCCCAGGGGGCCCACAATGAGCAGTTCTTC. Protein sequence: CASSPAQGAHNEQFF.

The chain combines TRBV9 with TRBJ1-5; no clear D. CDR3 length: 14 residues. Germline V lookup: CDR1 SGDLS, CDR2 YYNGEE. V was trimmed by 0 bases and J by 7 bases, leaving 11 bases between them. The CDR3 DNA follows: TGTGCCAGCAGCGTAGGACTGGAGGACCAGCCCCAGCATTTT. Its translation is CASSVGLEDQPQHF.

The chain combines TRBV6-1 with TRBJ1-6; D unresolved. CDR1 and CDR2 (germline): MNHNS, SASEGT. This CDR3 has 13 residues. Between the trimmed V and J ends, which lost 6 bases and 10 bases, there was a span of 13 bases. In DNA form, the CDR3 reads TGTGCCAGCAGCGGGGAGGATGGCTCACCCCTCCACTTT. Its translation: CASSGEDGSPLHF.

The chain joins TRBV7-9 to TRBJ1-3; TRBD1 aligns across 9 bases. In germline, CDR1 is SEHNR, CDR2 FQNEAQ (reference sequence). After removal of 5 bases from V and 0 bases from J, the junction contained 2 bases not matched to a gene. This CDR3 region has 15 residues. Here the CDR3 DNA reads TGTGCCAGCAGCGTGACAGGGGGCTCTGGAAACACCATATATTTT. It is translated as CASSVTGGSGNTIYF.

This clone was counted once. CDR3 sequence: CASSLPGRRYYEQYF. DNA of the CDR3: TGTGCCAGCAGTCTTCCCGGTCGGAGGTACTACGAGCAGTACTTC. The chain couples TRBV27 to TRBJ2-7, with D possibly being TRBD2 (5 bases). The CDR3 loop spans 15 amino acids. The germline gives CDR1 MNHEY, CDR2 SMNVEV (reference sequence). The V gene lost 5 bases and the J gene lost 3 bases, with 17 bases spanning the gap.

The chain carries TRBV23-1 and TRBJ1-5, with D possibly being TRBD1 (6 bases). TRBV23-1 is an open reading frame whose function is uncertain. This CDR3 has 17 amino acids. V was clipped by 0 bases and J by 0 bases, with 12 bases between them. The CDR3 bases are TGCGCCAGCAGTCAATCGGGGACACGGACTAGCAATCAGCCCCAGCATTTT. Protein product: CASSQSGTRTSNQPQHF.

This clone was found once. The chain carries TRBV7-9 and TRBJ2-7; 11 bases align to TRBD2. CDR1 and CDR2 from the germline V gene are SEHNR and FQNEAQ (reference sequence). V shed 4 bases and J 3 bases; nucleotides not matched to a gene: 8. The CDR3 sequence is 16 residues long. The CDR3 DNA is TGTGCCAGCAGCTCCACGACTAGCGGGATCCGCTACGAGCAGTACTTC. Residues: CASSSTTSGIRYEQYF.

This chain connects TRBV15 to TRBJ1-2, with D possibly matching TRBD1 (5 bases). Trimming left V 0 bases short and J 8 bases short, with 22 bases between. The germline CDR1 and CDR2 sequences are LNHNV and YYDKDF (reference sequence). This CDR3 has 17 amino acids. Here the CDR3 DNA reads TGTGCCACCAGCAGAGATCCCCATCGGGGGGTAGGTGGCGGCTACACCTTC. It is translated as CATSRDPHRGVGGGYTF.

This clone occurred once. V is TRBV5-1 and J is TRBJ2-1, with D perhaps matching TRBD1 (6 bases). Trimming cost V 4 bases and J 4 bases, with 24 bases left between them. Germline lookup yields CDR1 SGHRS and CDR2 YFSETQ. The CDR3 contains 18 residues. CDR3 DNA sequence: TGCGCCAGCAGCCCCCGACAGGCGGTAGCGCTGCCTTACAATGAGCAGTTCTTC. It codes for CASSPRQAVALPYNEQFF.

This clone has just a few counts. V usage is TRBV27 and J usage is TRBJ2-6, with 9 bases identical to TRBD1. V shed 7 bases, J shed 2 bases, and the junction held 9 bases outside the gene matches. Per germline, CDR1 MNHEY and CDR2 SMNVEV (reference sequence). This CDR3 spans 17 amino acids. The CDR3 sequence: CASKTGQGWAGANVLTF. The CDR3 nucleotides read TGTGCCAGCAAAACGGGACAGGGTTGGGCTGGGGCCAACGTCCTGACTTTC.

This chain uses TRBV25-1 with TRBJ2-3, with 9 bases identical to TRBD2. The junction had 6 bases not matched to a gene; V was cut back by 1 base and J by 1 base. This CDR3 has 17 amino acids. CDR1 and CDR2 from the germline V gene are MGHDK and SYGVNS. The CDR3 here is CASSESLLAGGTDTQYF. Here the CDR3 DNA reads TGTGCCAGCAGTGAATCCCTTTTAGCGGGGGGCACAGATACGCAGTATTTT.

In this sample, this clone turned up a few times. The CDR3 region has the DNA TGTGCCAGCAGTTTTAGGGGTGGCGGGGTAACAGATACGCAGTATTTT. As protein: CASSFRGGGVTDTQYF. The chain couples TRBV28 to TRBJ2-3, with D possibly being TRBD2 (6 bases). Trimming cost V 3 bases and J 3 bases, with 16 bases left between them. The germline gives CDR1 MDHEN, CDR2 SYDVKM. The CDR3 is made up of 16 amino acids.

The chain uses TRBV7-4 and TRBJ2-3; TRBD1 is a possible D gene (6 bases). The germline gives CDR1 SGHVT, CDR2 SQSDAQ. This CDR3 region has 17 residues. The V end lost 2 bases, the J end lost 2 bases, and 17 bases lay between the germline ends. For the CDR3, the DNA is TGTGCCAGCAGCTTAATATGGACAGTCCCAAACACAGATACGCAGTATTTT. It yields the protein CASSLIWTVPNTDTQYF.

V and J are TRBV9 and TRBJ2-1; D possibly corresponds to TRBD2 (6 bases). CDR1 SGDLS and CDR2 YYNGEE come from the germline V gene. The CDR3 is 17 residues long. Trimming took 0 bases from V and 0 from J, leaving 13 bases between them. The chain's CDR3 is CASSVGSPGGSYNEQFF. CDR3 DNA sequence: TGTGCCAGCAGCGTAGGGTCCCCCGGGGGCTCCTACAATGAGCAGTTCTTC.